This TCR beta chain was identified during a study of T cells expressing NK-cell markers. Concerning this clonotype itself: Its cognate antigen is unknown.

The length of the CDR3 is 15 residues. CDR1 and CDR2 (germline): SNHLY, FYNNEI. Study-wide findings and caveats: The same clonotypes also predominated in the CD3+CD56-NKG2C+ fraction of several donors.

TCRdb reanalyzed the 5' RACE reads, giving one entry per CDR3 protein sequence and no DNA. The sample holds fewer than 550,000 distinct CDR3 sequences. This TCR was recovered from a woman between 50 and 59 years old in good health. The sample was blood T cells: a sorted CD56 or NKG2C T cell subset, CD4+ or CD8+ T cells, or bulk PBMC T cells (not recorded which). This rearrangement joins TRBV2 to TRBJ2-2; TCRdb proposes TRBD1, but this gene call is untestable without DNA. The CDR3 region is CAGPTGNYTGELFFF.